A selection of T cell receptor beta chains follows, all from one sample in a study of CD4 T cells in relation to SARS-CoV-2 and coronaviruses. Profiling relied on immunoSEQ multiplex PCR, and the TCRdb table lists in-frame clones only, not all of them. This sample has 60,000 to 80,000 clones; around 87% occur once, and the top ten carry 1.5% to 2%. Sample: memory CD4+ T cells from PBMCs. The receptors here all came from a human donor in good health. Both conserved end residues are trimmed from each CDR3.

v_gene	j_gene	CDR3aa
TRBV11-3	TRBJ1-3	ASSLRNGNTIY
TRBV10-1	TRBJ2-3	ASSESSDTQY
TRBV3-1/TRBV3-2	TRBJ2-2	ASSQDFSGGPGELF
TRBV5-4	TRBJ1-4	ASRRPGLTEGEKLF
TRBV7-2	TRBJ2-7	ASSFPTESYEQY
TRBV19	TRBJ1-2	ASSIASTPNYGYT
TRBV4-1	TRBJ2-2	ASSLGRTGGPAGELF
TRBV28	TRBJ2-5	ASSLFQETQY
TRBV4-1	TRBJ2-1	ASSPRDSRNEQF
TRBV7-6	TRBJ2-5	ASSLAANRGLAGGQETQY
TRBV10-3	TRBJ2-5	AISEGTSGGAEETQY
TRBV9	TRBJ1-2	ASSVMITGDYGYT
TRBV5-4	TRBJ2-7	ASSGAPTILLEQY
TRBV19	TRBJ2-3	ASSPLSGSLTDTQY
TRBV6-2/TRBV6-3	TRBJ2-3	ASSGLGATDTQY
TRBV11-2	TRBJ1-1	ASSLSPRNTEAF
TRBV12-3/TRBV12-4	TRBJ2-1	ASRAGGRDEQF
TRBV6-5	TRBJ1-4	ASSYSRGAYEKLF
TRBV28	TRBJ2-1	ASTLGQYNEQF
TRBV7-9	TRBJ1-2	ASSPDDSSGGYT
TRBV5-1	TRBJ2-7	ASSSGAVSYEQY
TRBV6-6	TRBJ2-2	ASRIPGSPGELF